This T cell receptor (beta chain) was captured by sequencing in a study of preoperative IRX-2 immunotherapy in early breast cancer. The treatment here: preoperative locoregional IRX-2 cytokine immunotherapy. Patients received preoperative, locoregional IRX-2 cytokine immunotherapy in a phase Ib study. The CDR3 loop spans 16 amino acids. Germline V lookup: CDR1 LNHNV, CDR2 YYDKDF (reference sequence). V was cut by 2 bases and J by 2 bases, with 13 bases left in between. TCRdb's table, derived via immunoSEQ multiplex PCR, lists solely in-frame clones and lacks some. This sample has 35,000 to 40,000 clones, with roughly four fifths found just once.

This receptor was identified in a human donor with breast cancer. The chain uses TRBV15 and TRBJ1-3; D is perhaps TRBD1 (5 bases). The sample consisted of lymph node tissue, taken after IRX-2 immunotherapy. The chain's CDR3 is CATSRNRGSTGNTIYF. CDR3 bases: TGTGCCACCAGCAGAAATAGGGGATCGACTGGAAACACCATATATTTT.